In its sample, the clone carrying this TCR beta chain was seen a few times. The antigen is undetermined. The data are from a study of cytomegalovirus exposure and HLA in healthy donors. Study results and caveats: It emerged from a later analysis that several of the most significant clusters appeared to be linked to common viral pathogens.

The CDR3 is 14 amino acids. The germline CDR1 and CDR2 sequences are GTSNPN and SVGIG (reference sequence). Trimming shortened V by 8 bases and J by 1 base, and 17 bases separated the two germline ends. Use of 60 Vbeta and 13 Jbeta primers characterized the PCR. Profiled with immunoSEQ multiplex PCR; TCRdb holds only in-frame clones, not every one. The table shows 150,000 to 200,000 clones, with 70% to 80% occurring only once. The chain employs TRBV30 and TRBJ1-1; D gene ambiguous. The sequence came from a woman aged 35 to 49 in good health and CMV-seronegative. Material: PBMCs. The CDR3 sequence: CATEATNTNTEAFF. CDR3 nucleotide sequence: TGTGCCACCGAGGCGACCAACACGAACACTGAAGCTTTCTTT. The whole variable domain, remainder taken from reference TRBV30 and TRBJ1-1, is SQTIHQWPATLVQPVGSPLSLECTVEGTSNPNLYWYRQAAGRGLQLLFYSVGIGQISSEVPQNLSASRPQDRQFILSSKKLLLSDSGFYLCATEATNTNTEAFFGQGTRLTVV.